The sequence of this T cell receptor beta chain was determined in a study of blood T cells in healthy people across ages. The second PCR ran roughly 7 to 11 cycles with a sample-barcoded 5' primer and J-beta primers. Through a template-switch adaptor with 12 random nucleotides, each cDNA molecule received a tag. Via MiXCR, TCRdb re-called the 5' RACE reads, giving one row per CDR3 protein. Of over 450,000 distinct CDR3 sequences in the sample, approximately 25% were seen once. The CDR3 loop spans 14 amino acids. The trim removed 5 bases at V and 6 bases at J, leaving 6 bases unmatched. Germline V CDR1 and CDR2: SEHNR, FQNEAQ (reference sequence). The same data also contributed to another study, on T cells of mothers and their children.

Sequenced material: blood. The sequence was obtained from a boy aged 10-17 years in good health. The chain couples TRBV7-9 to TRBJ1-4, with 7 bases aligning to TRBD1. The CDR3 reads CASSPDRAYEKLFF. CDR3 nucleotide sequence: TGTGCCAGCAGCCCCGACAGGGCCTATGAAAAACTGTTTTTT.